The T cell receptor (beta chain) under discussion was sequenced for a study of shared clonotypes between healthy human individuals. On the study more broadly: Donor ages ranged 18 to 49 years: a couple of women, a few men. Overall study results and limits: Blood was the only sampled material, and tissue repertoires likely differ.

With respect to this clone: What it binds is unknown.

All donors were Caucasian adults living in Nashville, Tennessee. The CDR3 loop spans 14 amino acids. Germline assignment: CDR1 SGHAT and CDR2 FQNNGV. J was trimmed by 1 base and V by 5 bases; bases with no gene match: 4. Methods used by the authors: ImmunoSEQ supplied junction-only sequences lacking quality scores, so filtering was different. Method: immunoSEQ multiplex PCR; TCRdb's copy keeps in-frame clones and lacks some. V, J and clone size derive from that table, while D and trimming were established from the DNA sequence. The sample shows about half a million clones, approximately 79% of them seen only once.

The TCR sequence derives from a middle-aged woman in good health. Some clones in this sample may be carry-over from other donors' samples. The sample taken for sequencing was PBMCs. The rearrangement joins TRBV11-2 to TRBJ1-1; 7 nucleotides agree with TRBD1. The CDR3 loop is CASSRQGRNTEAFF. For the CDR3, the DNA is TGTGCCAGCAGCCGACAGGGCCGGAACACTGAAGCTTTCTTT.